Shown below are 32 T cell receptor beta chains from a single sample sequenced in a study of blood T cell repertoires in COVID-19 (dated by TCRdb to the early 2020s). The receptor library was made with the immunoSEQ multiplex PCR assay. TCRdb stores this immuneACCESS table with in-frame sequences only. Part of the clones is absent; in the studies checked, under half of the shortfall reflects unresolved V genes, and no reason is known for the rest. Within this sample are about 64,000 clones, with 88% of them counted one time only. The ten largest clones add up to roughly 40% of the sample. Sequenced sample: peripheral blood. These receptors came from a woman in her fifties or sixties with COVID-19, enrolled during active disease.

This rearrangement joins TRBV14 to TRBJ1-1; D gene uncertain. The CDR3 spans 13 residues. Trimming stripped 7 bases from V and 0 bases from J, with 9 bases between. Germline values: CDR1 SGHDN, CDR2 FVKESK. The CDR3 sequence is CASKLNMNTEAFF. For the CDR3, the DNA is TGTGCCAGCAAGCTTAATATGAACACTGAAGCTTTCTTT.

The rearrangement uses TRBV7-8 and TRBJ2-4; 8 nucleotides line up with TRBD1. CDR3 size: 15 residues. J gave up 7 bases and V 4 bases, and 9 bases lay outside the gene matches. The germline CDR1 and CDR2 sequences are SGHVS and FQNEAQ. The CDR3 loop is CASSSDREGWNIQYF. CDR3 nucleotide sequence: TGTGCCAGCAGCTCGGACAGGGAAGGGTGGAACATTCAGTACTTC.

This clone has just a few counts. V usage is TRBV6-5 and J usage is TRBJ2-1; TRBD2 aligns across 9 bases. The CDR3 is 16 amino acids. Germline V lookup: CDR1 MNHEY, CDR2 SVGAGI. V lost 0 bases, J lost 3 bases, and 3 bases stayed unmatched. CDR3 amino acids: CASSYSAAGGYNEQFF. CDR3 sequence (DNA): TGTGCCAGCAGTTACTCGGCAGCGGGGGGCTACAATGAGCAGTTCTTC.

This clone was recorded only once. The chain recombines TRBV4-2 with TRBJ2-1, with TRBD2 matching over 9 bases. V shed 3 bases, J shed 2 bases, and the junction held 8 bases outside the gene matches. The CDR3 runs 17 residues. Germline CDR1 is LGHNA and CDR2 is YNFKEQ. The CDR3 DNA is TGTGCCAGCAGCCATTCCAGCGGGGGGAAGACCTACAATGAGCAGTTCTTC. This encodes CASSHSSGGKTYNEQFF.

V and J are TRBV4-3 and TRBJ2-2; D is perhaps TRBD1 (5 bases). The CDR3 totals 14 residues. Germline CDR1 and CDR2: LGHNA and YSLEER. V shed 2 bases and J shed 4 bases, with 8 bases lying between them. The CDR3 sequence: CASSQFRATGELFF. The CDR3 coding sequence is TGCGCCAGCAGCCAATTCAGGGCCACCGGGGAGCTGTTTTTT.

The chain links TRBV19 to TRBJ2-3, with D tentatively TRBD2 (5 bases). The CDR3 contains 11 residues. V shed 10 bases and J shed 3 bases, with 8 bases lying between them. The V gene's germline CDR1 is LNHDA and CDR2 SQIVND (reference sequence). In DNA form, the CDR3 reads TGTGCCACGGGGATAACAGATACGCAGTATTTT. It specifies CATGITDTQYF.

The chain combines TRBV29-1 with TRBJ2-3; a possible D gene is TRBD2 (7 bases). In germline, CDR1 is SQVTM, CDR2 ANQGSEA. The CDR3 sequence is 16 residues long. The germline V and J ends were trimmed by 4 bases and 0 bases, with 17 bases remaining between them. This CDR3 reads CSVAGGPKGSTDTQYF. CDR3 nucleotide sequence: TGCAGCGTTGCCGGGGGGCCTAAGGGTAGCACAGATACGCAGTATTTT.

CDR3 in amino acids: CASSLAVDRVDEQFF. Written as DNA, the CDR3 is TGCGCCAGCAGCTTGGCTGTCGACAGGGTGGATGAGCAGTTCTTC. V gene TRBV5-1 combines with J gene TRBJ2-1, with 7 bases matching TRBD1. This CDR3 contains 15 residues. V shed 0 bases, J shed 8 bases, and the junction held 8 bases outside the gene matches. Germline lookup yields CDR1 SGHRS and CDR2 YFSETQ.

The gene calls are TRBV20-1 and TRBJ1-3, with D perhaps matching TRBD1 (5 bases). The CDR3 is 14 residues long. Per germline, CDR1 DFQATT and CDR2 SNEGSKA (reference sequence). The V gene lost 3 bases and the J gene lost 0 bases, with 9 bases spanning the gap. Here the CDR3 reads CSASLGPSGNTIYF. Written as DNA, the CDR3 is TGCAGTGCTAGTCTGGGGCCCTCTGGAAACACCATATATTTT.

This clone was detected once. V is TRBV10-3 and J is TRBJ2-7; D might be TRBD2 (7 bases). The germline V and J ends were trimmed by 4 bases and 2 bases, with 18 bases remaining between them. CDR3 length equals 16 residues. Germline-derived CDR1 and CDR2 are ENHRY and SYGVKD. The CDR3 sequence is CAISGGGQPEPYEQYF. For the CDR3, the DNA is TGTGCCATCAGTGGGGGGGGACAACCCGAACCCTACGAGCAGTACTTC.

This clone was detected a few times. This chain uses TRBV19 with TRBJ2-5; tentatively, D is TRBD2 (6 bases). CDR3 size: 15 residues. Germline values: CDR1 LNHDA, CDR2 SQIVND (reference sequence). CDR3: CPRDRVGTGEETQYF. The CDR3 DNA is TGTCCGAGGGATAGGGTGGGGACGGGAGAAGAGACCCAGTACTTC.

The chain recombines TRBV19 with TRBJ2-1; 16 bases match TRBD2. The V and J ends lost 5 bases and 10 bases, in that order; junction bases with no gene match: 11. The germline gives CDR1 LNHDA, CDR2 SQIVND (reference sequence). The CDR3 has 17 residues. In DNA form, the CDR3 reads TGTGCCAGTAGTGTGGGACTAGCGGGAGGGGGTAAAGACGAGCAGTTCTTC. As protein: CASSVGLAGGGKDEQFF.

This clone was observed once. This sequence joins TRBV7-9 and TRBJ1-1; no reliable D call. Germline assignment: CDR1 SEHNR and CDR2 FQNEAQ (reference sequence). The CDR3 has 14 residues. V lost 2 bases to trimming and J lost 1 base, with 8 bases between them. The CDR3 loop is CASSLQDSNTEAFF. CDR3 nucleotides: TGTGCCAGCAGCTTACAGGATTCGAACACTGAAGCTTTCTTT.

The genes are TRBV7-8 and TRBJ2-7; D is possibly TRBD1 (5 bases). Per germline, CDR1 SGHVS and CDR2 FQNEAQ. Trimming shortened V by 1 base and J by 3 bases, and 10 bases separated the two germline ends. The CDR3 extends over 14 amino acids. CDR3 protein: CASSLGTRSYEQYF. The CDR3 nucleotides read TGTGCCAGCAGCTTAGGGACACGGAGCTACGAGCAGTACTTC.

The chain carries TRBV4-3 and TRBJ2-7, with D maybe TRBD2 (5 bases). Germline lookup yields CDR1 LGHNA and CDR2 YSLEER. The CDR3 runs to 14 residues. Trimming removed 0 bases at V and 3 bases at J, with 9 bases between. The CDR3 spells CASSQDPSGYEQYF. The CDR3 nucleotides read TGCGCCAGCAGCCAAGATCCCAGCGGCTACGAGCAGTACTTC.

The chain couples TRBV7-2 to TRBJ1-2, with D maybe TRBD1 (5 bases). Germline lookup yields CDR1 SGHTA and CDR2 FQGNSA. The CDR3 runs 15 residues. Trimming stripped 5 bases from V and 4 bases from J, with 17 bases between. The CDR3 DNA reads TGTGCCAGCAGCCCCCCGGGACTCTCTACCTATGGCTACACCTTC. Protein: CASSPPGLSTYGYTF.

This chain connects TRBV6-6 to TRBJ2-2, with D possibly being TRBD2 (5 bases). The CDR3 has 10 amino acids. Germline V CDR1 and CDR2: MNHNY, SVGAGI (reference sequence). Trimming left V 10 bases short and J 7 bases short, with 7 bases between. The CDR3, as DNA: TGTGCCACCGGGGACGGGGAGCTGTTTTTT. Protein sequence: CATGDGELFF.

The rearrangement uses TRBV5-3 and TRBJ2-1, with a weak D call TRBD2 (5 bases). TRBV5-3 is an open reading frame whose function is uncertain. V lost 3 bases, J lost 8 bases, and 21 bases lay in between. The CDR3 length is 16 residues. In DNA, the CDR3 is TGTGCCAGAAGCTGGGCCGGGAAGAATCGCGGCGATGAGCAGTTCTTC. Amino acid sequence: CARSWAGKNRGDEQFF.

The chain is built from TRBV5-1 and TRBJ2-7; 10 nucleotides match TRBD1. In germline, CDR1 is SGHRS, CDR2 YFSETQ. J was trimmed by 6 bases and V by 3 bases; bases with no gene match: 6. The CDR3 extends over 14 amino acids. CDR3 bases: TGCGCCAGCAGCTCCCGGGACAGGGGCAGCGAGCAGTACTTC. Amino acids: CASSSRDRGSEQYF.

The rearrangement joins TRBV30 to TRBJ1-1, with TRBD1 identical over 11 bases. This CDR3 has 13 residues. The junction had 0 bases not matched to a gene; V was cut back by 3 bases and J by 3 bases. From germline, CDR1 is GTSNPN and CDR2 SVGIG (reference sequence). The CDR3 region is CAWRGQGDTEAFF. The CDR3 DNA is TGTGCCTGGAGGGGACAGGGGGACACTGAAGCTTTCTTT.

A word on this clone: Other DNA sequences in this specimen translate into the identical CDR3. J is TRBJ2-7 and V is TRBV6-5; 9 nucleotides match TRBD1. The germline CDR1 and CDR2 sequences are MNHEY and SVGAGI. The V gene end was trimmed by 0 bases and the J gene end by 2 bases; junction bases not matched to a gene: 2. This CDR3 has 15 residues. The CDR3 region has the DNA TGTGCCAGCAGTTACTCAGGGACAGGGCCCTACGAGCAGTACTTC. It specifies CASSYSGTGPYEQYF.

V gene TRBV4-1 combines with J gene TRBJ2-2; the D is unclear. Germline V gene data show CDR1 as MGHRA and CDR2 as YSYEKL. The CDR3 is made up of 17 amino acids. V lost 1 base and J 4 bases, leaving 16 bases between the germline ends. The CDR3 coding sequence is TGCGCCAGCAGCCAAGCCCGTTTGGCTCCCTTCACCGGGGAGCTGTTTTTT. The encoded protein is CASSQARLAPFTGELFF.

V usage is TRBV16 and J usage is TRBJ1-2; no definite D call. With 0 bases removed from V and 5 bases from J, the gap between germline ends came to 10 bases. CDR3 length: 14 amino acids. Germline loops: CDR1 KGHSY, CDR2 FQNENV. CDR3 in amino acids: CASSQSTESYGYTF. The CDR3 DNA sequence: TGTGCCAGCAGCCAATCCACAGAGTCTTATGGCTACACCTTC.

The gene calls are TRBV7-2 and TRBJ2-5; 11 bases align to TRBD2. The CDR3 loop spans 17 amino acids. With 1 base clipped from V and 1 base from J, the junction kept 5 bases outside the gene matches. CDR1 is SGHTA and CDR2 is FQGNSA in the germline V gene. CDR3 sequence (DNA): TGTGCCAGCAGCTTAGTCCTAGCGGGGGGCCTCCAAGAGACCCAGTACTTC. As protein: CASSLVLAGGLQETQYF.

The genes are TRBV11-2 and TRBJ1-1; TRBD1 aligns across 9 bases. Germline V gene sequence: CDR1 SGHAT, CDR2 FQNNGV. V shed 5 bases, J shed 0 bases, and the junction held 4 bases outside the gene matches. This CDR3 spans 15 amino acids. CDR3: CASSPWTGVNTEAFF. Written as DNA, the CDR3 is TGTGCCAGCAGCCCCTGGACAGGGGTGAACACTGAAGCTTTCTTT.

The chain couples TRBV27 to TRBJ2-3, with 7 nucleotides matching TRBD2. Germline values: CDR1 MNHEY, CDR2 SMNVEV (reference sequence). Unmatched junction bases numbered 7, after V lost 4 bases and J lost 6 bases. CDR3 length: 14 amino acids. The CDR3 here is CASSSDISGDTQYF. The DNA for the CDR3 is TGTGCCAGCAGTTCCGACATTAGCGGGGATACGCAGTATTTT.

This clone was observed a handful of times. The chain combines TRBV9 with TRBJ2-2; D gene unclear. Germline lookup yields CDR1 SGDLS and CDR2 YYNGEE. The CDR3 runs to 16 residues. V was clipped by 0 bases and J by 6 bases, with 15 bases between them. The CDR3 DNA follows: TGTGCCAGCAGCGTAGGAAGACACCCTCTACCCGGGGAGCTGTTTTTT. It codes for CASSVGRHPLPGELFF.

The V gene is TRBV4-3, the J gene TRBJ2-1; D possibly corresponds to TRBD2 (7 bases). Germline V gene data show CDR1 as LGHNA and CDR2 as YSLEER. Trimming took 4 bases from V and 0 from J, leaving 16 bases between them. There are 17 residues in the CDR3. The CDR3 sequence: CASSPTAGASSYNEQFF. In nucleotides, the CDR3 is TGCGCCAGCAGCCCAACCGCGGGGGCGAGCTCCTACAATGAGCAGTTCTTC.

The chain links TRBV18 to TRBJ1-1; D is ambiguous. This CDR3 contains 13 residues. V was trimmed by 6 bases and J by 3 bases, leaving 11 bases between them. Germline V CDR1 and CDR2: KGHSH, LQKENI. The CDR3 DNA sequence: TGTGCCAGCTCTCCCTCTGAGGACACTGAAGCTTTCTTT. It translates to CASSPSEDTEAFF.

This clone appeared a single time. The chain employs TRBV28 and TRBJ1-6; 12 bases map to TRBD1. In germline, CDR1 is MDHEN, CDR2 SYDVKM. This CDR3 region has 18 residues. The V segment lost 6 bases and the J segment 4 bases; nucleotides outside the gene matches: 10. The CDR3 is CASRPGQGASQYNSPLHF. Written as DNA, the CDR3 is TGTGCCAGCAGGCCGGGACAGGGGGCCTCCCAATATAATTCACCCCTCCACTTT.

This rearrangement joins TRBV19 to TRBJ1-2; 8 bases are shared with TRBD1. With 4 bases clipped from V and 9 bases from J, the junction kept 10 bases outside the gene matches. The V gene's germline CDR1 is LNHDA and CDR2 SQIVND (reference sequence). This CDR3 contains 14 residues. The CDR3 loop reads CASSTDRGHGRYTF. In DNA form, the CDR3 reads TGTGCCAGTAGTACCGACAGGGGCCACGGGCGCTACACCTTC.

V gene TRBV11-2 combines with J gene TRBJ2-1; TRBD2 aligns across 11 bases. V gave up 1 base and J gave up 2 bases; unmatched junction bases: 4. The CDR3 sequence is 17 residues long. Germline V gene sequence: CDR1 SGHAT, CDR2 FQNNGV. CDR3 sequence: CASSLGGLAGTYNEQFF. The CDR3 coding sequence is TGTGCCAGCAGCTTAGGCGGACTAGCGGGTACCTACAATGAGCAGTTCTTC. The full variable domain, in which reference TRBV11-2 and TRBJ2-1 provide the parts outside the CDR3, is EAGVAQSPRYKIIEKRQSVAFWCNPISGHATLYWYQQILGQGPKLLIQFQNNGVVDDSQLPKDRFSAERLKGVDSTLKIQPAKLEDSAVYLCASSLGGLAGTYNEQFFGPGTRLTVL.